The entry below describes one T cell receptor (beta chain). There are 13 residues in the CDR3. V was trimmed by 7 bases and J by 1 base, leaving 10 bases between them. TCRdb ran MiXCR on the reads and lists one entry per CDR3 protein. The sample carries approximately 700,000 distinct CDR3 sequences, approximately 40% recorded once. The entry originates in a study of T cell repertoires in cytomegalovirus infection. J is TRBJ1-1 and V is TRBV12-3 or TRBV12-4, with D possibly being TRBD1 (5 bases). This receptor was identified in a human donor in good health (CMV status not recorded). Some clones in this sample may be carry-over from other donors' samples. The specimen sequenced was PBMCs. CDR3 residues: CASKVGGNTEAFF. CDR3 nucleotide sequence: TGTGCCAGCAAGGTTGGGGGGAACACTGAAGCTTTCTTT.